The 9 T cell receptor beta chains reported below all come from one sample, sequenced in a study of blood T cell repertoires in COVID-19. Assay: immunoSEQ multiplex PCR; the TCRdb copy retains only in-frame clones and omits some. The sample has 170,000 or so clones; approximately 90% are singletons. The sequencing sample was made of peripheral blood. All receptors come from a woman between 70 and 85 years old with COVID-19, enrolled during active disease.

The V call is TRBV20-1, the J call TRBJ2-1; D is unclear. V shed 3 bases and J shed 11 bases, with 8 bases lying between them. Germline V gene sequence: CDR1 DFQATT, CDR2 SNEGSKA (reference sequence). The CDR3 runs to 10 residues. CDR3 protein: CSASREKQFF. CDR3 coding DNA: TGCAGTGCTAGTAGAGAGAAGCAGTTCTTC.

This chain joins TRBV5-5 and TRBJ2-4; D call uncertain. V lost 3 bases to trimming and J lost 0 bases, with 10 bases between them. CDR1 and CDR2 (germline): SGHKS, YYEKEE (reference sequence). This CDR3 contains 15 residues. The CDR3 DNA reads TGTGCCAGCAGCTCGGAGCCGAGAGCCAAAAACATTCAGTACTTC. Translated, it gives CASSSEPRAKNIQYF.

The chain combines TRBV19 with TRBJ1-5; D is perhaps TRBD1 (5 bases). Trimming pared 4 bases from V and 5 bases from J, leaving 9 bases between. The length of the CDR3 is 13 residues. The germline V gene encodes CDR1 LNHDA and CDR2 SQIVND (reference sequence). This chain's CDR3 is CASSTSGYQPQHF. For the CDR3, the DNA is TGTGCCAGTAGTACCTCAGGGTATCAGCCCCAGCATTTT.

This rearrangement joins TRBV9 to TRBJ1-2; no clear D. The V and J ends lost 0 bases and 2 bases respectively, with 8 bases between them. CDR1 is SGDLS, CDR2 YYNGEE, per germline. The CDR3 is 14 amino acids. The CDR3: CASSVGARNYGYTF. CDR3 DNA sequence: TGTGCCAGCAGCGTAGGCGCCAGGAACTATGGCTACACCTTC.

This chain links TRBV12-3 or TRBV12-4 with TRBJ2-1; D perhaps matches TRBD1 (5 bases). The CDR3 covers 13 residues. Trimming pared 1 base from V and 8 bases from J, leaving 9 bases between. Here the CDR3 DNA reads TGTGCCAGCAGTTTAGTAGGGGCGCATGAGCAGTTCTTC. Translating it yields CASSLVGAHEQFF.

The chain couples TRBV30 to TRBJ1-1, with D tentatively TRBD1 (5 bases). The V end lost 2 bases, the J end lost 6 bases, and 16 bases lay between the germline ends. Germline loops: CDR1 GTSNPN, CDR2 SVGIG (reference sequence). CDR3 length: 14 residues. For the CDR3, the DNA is TGTGCCTGGAGTCTCTCCTCCGACAGCGCTGAAGCTTTCTTT. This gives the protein CAWSLSSDSAEAFF.

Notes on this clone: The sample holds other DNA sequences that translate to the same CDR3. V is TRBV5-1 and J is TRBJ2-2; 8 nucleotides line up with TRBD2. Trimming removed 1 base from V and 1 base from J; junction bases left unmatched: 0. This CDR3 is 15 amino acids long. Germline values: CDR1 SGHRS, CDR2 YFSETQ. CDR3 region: CASSLSGGNTGELFF. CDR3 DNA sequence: TGCGCCAGCAGCTTGAGCGGGGGGAACACCGGGGAGCTGTTTTTT.

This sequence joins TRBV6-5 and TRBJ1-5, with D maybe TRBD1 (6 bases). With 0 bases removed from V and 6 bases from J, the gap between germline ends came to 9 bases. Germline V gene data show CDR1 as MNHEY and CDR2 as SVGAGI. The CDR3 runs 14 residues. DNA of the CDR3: TGTGCCAGCAGTTACTCAGCAGGGGCTCAGCCCCAGCATTTT. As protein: CASSYSAGAQPQHF.

The CDR3 nucleotides are TGTGCCAGCAGCTTTCAGGGCAACACTGAAGCTTTCTTT. This translates into CASSFQGNTEAFF. V and J are TRBV7-2 and TRBJ1-1; tentative D call: TRBD1 (5 bases). CDR3 size: 13 residues. The V gene lost 3 bases and the J gene lost 2 bases, with 7 bases spanning the gap. Germline V gene sequence: CDR1 SGHTA, CDR2 FQGNSA.